This T cell receptor (beta chain) was documented in a study of T cells in Graves' hyperthyroidism and ophthalmopathy. Germline lookup yields CDR1 LNHDA and CDR2 SQIVND (reference sequence). The CDR3 is 17 residues long. After removal of 2 bases from V and 4 bases from J, the junction contained 3 bases not matched to a gene. From RNA transcripts, TCR beta CDR3 regions were amplified. HTBI primers were used for first-round RT-PCR of the TCR CDR3. Each CDR3 protein is one row after TCRdb ran MiXCR on the multiplex PCR reads. The table shows about 620,000 distinct CDR3 sequences, with 15% to 20% occurring only once. An absence of ophthalmopathy progression within 18 months meant stable Graves' hyperthyroidism. Not enrolled were patients with uncontrolled infection, other autoimmune disease, pregnancy or lactation. The authors took PBMCs from roughly 9.7 ml fresh peripheral blood.

The specimen was blood. This clonotype was obtained from a woman aged 25 to 39 with Graves' hyperthyroidism. V is TRBV19 and J is TRBJ2-2; 14 bases align to TRBD2. The CDR3 nucleotides read TGTGCCAGTAGTATAAGGACTAGCGGGAGGATCACCGGGGAGCTGTTTTTT. Its protein is CASSIRTSGRITGELFF.